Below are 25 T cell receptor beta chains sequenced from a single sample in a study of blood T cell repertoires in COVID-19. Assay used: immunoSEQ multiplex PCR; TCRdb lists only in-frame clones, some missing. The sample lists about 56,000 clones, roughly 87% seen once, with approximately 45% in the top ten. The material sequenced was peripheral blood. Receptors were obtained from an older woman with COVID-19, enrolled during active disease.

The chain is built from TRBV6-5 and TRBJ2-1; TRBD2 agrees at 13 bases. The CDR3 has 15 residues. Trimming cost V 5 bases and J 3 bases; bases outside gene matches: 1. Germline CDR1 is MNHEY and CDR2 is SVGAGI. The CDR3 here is CASSRTSGSYNEQFF. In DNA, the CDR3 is TGTGCCAGCAGTCGGACTAGCGGGAGCTACAATGAGCAGTTCTTC.

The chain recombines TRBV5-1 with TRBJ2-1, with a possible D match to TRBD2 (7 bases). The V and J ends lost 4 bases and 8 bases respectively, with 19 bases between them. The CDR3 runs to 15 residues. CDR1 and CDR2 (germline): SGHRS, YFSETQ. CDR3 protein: CASSEAGHPSDEQFF. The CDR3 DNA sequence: TGCGCCAGCAGCGAAGCGGGACACCCATCGGATGAGCAGTTCTTC.

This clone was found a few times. The CDR3 nucleotides are TGTGCCAGCAGTTACTCGGACACCCGGAGTGGCTACACCTTC. Residues: CASSYSDTRSGYTF. J is TRBJ1-2 and V is TRBV6-5; weak D call: TRBD1 (5 bases). Germline CDR1 and CDR2: MNHEY and SVGAGI. V lost 0 bases and J 7 bases, leaving 12 bases between the germline ends. This CDR3 has 14 residues.

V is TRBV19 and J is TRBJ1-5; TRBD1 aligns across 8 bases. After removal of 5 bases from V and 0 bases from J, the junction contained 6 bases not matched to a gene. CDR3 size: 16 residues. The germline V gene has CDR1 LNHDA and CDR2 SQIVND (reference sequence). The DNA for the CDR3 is TGTGCCAGTAGTCCCCCAGGGGGCTATAGCAATCAGCCCCAGCATTTT. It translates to CASSPPGGYSNQPQHF.

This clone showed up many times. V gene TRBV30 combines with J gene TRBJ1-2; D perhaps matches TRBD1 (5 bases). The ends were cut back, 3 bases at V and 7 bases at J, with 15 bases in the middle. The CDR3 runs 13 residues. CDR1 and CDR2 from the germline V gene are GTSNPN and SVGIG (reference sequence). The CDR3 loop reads CAWSLQGAGGYTF. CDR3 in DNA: TGTGCCTGGAGCCTTCAGGGTGCAGGTGGCTACACCTTC.

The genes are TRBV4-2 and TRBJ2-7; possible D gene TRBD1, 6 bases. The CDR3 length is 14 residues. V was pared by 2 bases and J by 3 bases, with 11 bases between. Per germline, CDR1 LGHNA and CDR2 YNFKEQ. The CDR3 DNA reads TGTGCCAGCAGCCAACCCGACAGGTTCTACGAGCAGTACTTC. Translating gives CASSQPDRFYEQYF.

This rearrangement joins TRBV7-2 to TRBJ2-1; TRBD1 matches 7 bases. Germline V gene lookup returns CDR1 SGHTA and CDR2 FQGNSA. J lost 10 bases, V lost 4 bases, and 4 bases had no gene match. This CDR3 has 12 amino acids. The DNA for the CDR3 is TGTGCCAGCAGCTCACAGGGGATGGAGCAGTTCTTC. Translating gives CASSSQGMEQFF. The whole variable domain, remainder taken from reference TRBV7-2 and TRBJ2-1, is GAGVSQSPSNKVTEKGKDVELRCDPISGHTALYWYRQSLGQGLEFLIYFQGNSAPDKSGLPSDRFSAERTGGSVSTLTIQRTQQEDSAVYLCASSSQGMEQFFGPGTRLTVL.

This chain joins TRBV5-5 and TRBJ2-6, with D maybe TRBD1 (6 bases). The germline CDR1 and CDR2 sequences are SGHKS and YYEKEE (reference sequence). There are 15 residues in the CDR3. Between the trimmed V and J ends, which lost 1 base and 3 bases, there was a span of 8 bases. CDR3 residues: CASSLTGIGANVLTF. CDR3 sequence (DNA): TGTGCCAGCAGCTTGACAGGGATTGGGGCCAACGTCCTGACTTTC. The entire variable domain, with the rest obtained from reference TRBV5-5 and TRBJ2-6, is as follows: DAGVTQSPTHLIKTRGQQVTLRCSPISGHKSVSWYQQVLGQGPQFIFQYYEKEERGRGNFPDRFSARQFPNYSSELNVNALLLGDSALYLCASSLTGIGANVLTFGAGSRLTVL.

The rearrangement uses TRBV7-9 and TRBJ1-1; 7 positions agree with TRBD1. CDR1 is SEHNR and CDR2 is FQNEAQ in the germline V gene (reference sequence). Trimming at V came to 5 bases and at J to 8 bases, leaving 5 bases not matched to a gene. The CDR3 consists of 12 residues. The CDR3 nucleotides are TGTGCCAGCAGCCGGGGACAGCGGGAAGCTTTCTTT. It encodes CASSRGQREAFF.

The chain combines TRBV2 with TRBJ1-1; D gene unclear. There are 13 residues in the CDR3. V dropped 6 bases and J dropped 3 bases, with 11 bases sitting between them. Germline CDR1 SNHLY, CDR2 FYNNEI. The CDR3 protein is CASRPEQDTEAFF. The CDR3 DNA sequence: TGTGCCAGCAGACCCGAGCAGGACACTGAAGCTTTCTTT.

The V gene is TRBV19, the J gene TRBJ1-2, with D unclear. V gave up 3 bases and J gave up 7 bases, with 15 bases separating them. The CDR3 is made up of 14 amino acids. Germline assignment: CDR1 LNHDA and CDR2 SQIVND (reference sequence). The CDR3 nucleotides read TGTGCCAGTAGTATGGTATCGAGGTCTCTTGGCTACACCTTC. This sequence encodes CASSMVSRSLGYTF.

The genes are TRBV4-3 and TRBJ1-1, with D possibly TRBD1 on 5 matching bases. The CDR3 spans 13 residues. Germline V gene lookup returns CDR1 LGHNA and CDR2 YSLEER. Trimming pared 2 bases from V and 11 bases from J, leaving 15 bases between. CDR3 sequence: CASSQSSGRDAFF. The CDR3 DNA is TGCGCCAGCAGCCAATCGTCAGGGAGGGACGCTTTCTTT.

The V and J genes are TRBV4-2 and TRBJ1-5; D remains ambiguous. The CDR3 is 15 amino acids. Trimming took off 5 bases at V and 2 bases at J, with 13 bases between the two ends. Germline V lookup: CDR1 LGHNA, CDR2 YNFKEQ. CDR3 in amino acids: CASSSGVQGNQPQHF. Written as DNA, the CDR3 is TGTGCCAGCAGCAGCGGGGTCCAGGGCAATCAGCCCCAGCATTTT.

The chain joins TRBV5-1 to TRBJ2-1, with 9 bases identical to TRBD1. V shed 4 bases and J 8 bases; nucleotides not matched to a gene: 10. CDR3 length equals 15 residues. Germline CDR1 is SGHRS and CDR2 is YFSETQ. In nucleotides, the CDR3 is TGCGCCAGCAGCCAGGGACAGGGTAGTATGGATGAGCAGTTCTTC. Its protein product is CASSQGQGSMDEQFF.

The CDR3 nucleotides read TGCGCCAGCAGCCCCGGACTAGCGGGAGGGTACGAGCAGTACTTC. Its translation: CASSPGLAGGYEQYF. V is TRBV5-1 and J is TRBJ2-7, with 15 positions matching TRBD2. The V gene's germline CDR1 is SGHRS and CDR2 YFSETQ. The CDR3 runs 15 residues. Trimming cost V 4 bases and J 4 bases; bases outside gene matches: 3.

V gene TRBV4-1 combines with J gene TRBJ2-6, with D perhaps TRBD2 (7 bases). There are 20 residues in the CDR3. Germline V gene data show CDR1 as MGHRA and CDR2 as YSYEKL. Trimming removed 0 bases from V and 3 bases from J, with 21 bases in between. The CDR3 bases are TGCGCCAGCAGCCAAGACAGTCCCGTGGGGGGGCTTGGTGGGGCCAACGTCCTGACTTTC. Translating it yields CASSQDSPVGGLGGANVLTF.

The CDR3 reads CASSRSRGGAGELFF. CDR3 nucleotide sequence: TGTGCCAGCAGTCGGTCTAGGGGGGGAGCCGGGGAGCTGTTTTTT. This chain uses TRBV6-5 with TRBJ2-2; TRBD2 is a possible D gene (7 bases). Germline lookup yields CDR1 MNHEY and CDR2 SVGAGI. V was shortened by 5 bases and J by 6 bases, with 16 bases between the two germline ends. CDR3 length: 15 amino acids.

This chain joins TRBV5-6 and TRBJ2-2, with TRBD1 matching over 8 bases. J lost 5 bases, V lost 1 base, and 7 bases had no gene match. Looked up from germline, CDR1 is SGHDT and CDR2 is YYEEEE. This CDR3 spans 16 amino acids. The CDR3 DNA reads TGTGCCAGCAGCTTGACAGGGGGGCTGAGGACCGGGGAGCTGTTTTTT. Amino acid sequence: CASSLTGGLRTGELFF.

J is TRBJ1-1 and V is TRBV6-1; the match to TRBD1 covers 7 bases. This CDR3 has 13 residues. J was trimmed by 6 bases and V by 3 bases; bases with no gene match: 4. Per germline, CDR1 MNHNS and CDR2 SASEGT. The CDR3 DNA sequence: TGTGCCAGCAGTGATCTGGGACAGCCTGAAGCTTTCTTT. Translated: CASSDLGQPEAFF.

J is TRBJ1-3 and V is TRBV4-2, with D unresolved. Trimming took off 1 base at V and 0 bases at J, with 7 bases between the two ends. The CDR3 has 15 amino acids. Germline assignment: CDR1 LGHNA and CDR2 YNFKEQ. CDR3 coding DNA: TGTGCCAGCAGCCAAGCCGGGGACTCTGGAAACACCATATATTTT. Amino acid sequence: CASSQAGDSGNTIYF.

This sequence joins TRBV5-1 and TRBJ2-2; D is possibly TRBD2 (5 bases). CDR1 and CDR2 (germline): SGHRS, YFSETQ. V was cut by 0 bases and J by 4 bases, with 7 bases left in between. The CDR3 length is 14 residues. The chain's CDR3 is CASSLDAGTGELFF. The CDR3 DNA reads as TGCGCCAGCAGCTTGGATGCGGGCACCGGGGAGCTGTTTTTT.

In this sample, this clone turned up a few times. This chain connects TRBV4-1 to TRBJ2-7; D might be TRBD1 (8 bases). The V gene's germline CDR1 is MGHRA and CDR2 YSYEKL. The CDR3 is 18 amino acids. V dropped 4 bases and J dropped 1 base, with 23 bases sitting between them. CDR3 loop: CASSRTWGGTGDSYEQYF. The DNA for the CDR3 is TGCGCCAGCAGCCGCACCTGGGGGGGGACAGGAGATTCCTACGAGCAGTACTTC.

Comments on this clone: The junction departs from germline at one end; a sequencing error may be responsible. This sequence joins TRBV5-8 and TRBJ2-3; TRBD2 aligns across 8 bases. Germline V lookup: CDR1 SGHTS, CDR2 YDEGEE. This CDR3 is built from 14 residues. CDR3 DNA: TGTGCCAGCAGCCTAAGCGGGAGCAAAGATACGCAGTATTTT. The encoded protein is CASSLSGSKDTQYF.

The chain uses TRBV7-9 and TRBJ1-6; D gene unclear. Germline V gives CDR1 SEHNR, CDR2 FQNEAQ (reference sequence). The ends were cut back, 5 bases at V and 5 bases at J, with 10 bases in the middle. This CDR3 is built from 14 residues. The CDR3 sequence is CASSAMADNSPLHF. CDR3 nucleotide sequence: TGTGCCAGCAGCGCCATGGCGGATAATTCACCCCTCCACTTT. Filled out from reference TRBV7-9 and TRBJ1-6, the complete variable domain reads DTGVSQNPRHKITKRGQNVTFRCDPISEHNRLYWYRQTLGQGPEFLTYFQNEAQLEKSRLLSDRFSAERPKGSFSTLEIQRTEQGDSAMYLCASSAMADNSPLHFGNGTRLTVT.

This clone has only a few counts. In nucleotides, the CDR3 is TGTGCCAGCAGCTTCCAGGGTTGGGGGACTGGCACAGATACGCAGTATTTT. Amino acid sequence: CASSFQGWGTGTDTQYF. This chain links TRBV7-6 with TRBJ2-3; D may be TRBD2 (6 bases). The CDR3 runs 17 residues. Trimming stripped 3 bases from V and 1 base from J, with 17 bases between. In germline, CDR1 is SGHVS, CDR2 FNYEAQ.